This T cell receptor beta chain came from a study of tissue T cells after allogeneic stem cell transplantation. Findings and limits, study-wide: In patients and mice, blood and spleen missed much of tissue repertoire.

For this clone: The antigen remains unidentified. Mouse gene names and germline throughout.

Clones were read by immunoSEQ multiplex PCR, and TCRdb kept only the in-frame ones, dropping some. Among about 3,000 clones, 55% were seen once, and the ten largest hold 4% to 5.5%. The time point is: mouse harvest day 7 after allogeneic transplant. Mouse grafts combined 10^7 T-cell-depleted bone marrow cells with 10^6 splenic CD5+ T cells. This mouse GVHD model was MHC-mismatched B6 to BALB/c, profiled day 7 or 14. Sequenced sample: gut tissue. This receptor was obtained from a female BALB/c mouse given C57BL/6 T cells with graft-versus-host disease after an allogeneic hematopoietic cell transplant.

CDR3: CASSRDLGGSEQFF. The CDR3 bases that were read are TGTGCTAGCAGTAGAGATTTGGGGGGGTCTGAGCAGTTC. The chain links TRBV17 to TRBJ2-1; 8 bases align to TRBD2. The read finishes 1 residue shy of the CDR3 end, and the germline J gene is used to complete it. V shed 0 bases, J shed 8 bases, and the junction held 3 bases outside the gene matches. The germline V gene encodes CDR1 MNHDT and CDR2 YYDKIL. The CDR3 sequence is 14 residues long.